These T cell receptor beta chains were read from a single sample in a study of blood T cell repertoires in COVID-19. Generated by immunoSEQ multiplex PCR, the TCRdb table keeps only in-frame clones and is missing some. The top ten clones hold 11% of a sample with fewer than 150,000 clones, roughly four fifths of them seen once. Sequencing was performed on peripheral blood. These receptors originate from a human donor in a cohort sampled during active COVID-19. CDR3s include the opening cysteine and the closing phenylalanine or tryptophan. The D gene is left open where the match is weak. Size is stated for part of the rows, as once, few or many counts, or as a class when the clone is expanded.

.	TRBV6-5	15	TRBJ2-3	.	TGTGCCAGCAGCCAAGCAGGACAGCGCACAGATACGCAGTATTTT	CASSQAGQRTDTQYF
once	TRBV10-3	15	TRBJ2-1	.	TGTGCCATCAGTGAAGCCCAGGCAAACTACAATGAGCAGTTCTTC	CAISEAQANYNEQFF
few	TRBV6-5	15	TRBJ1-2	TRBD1	TGTGCCAGCACCCGCGGACAGGTAGCTAACTATGGCTACACCTTC	CASTRGQVANYGYTF
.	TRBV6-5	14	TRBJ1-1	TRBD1	TGTGCCAGCAGTAACAGGGGCTCTGTTACTGAAGCTTTCTTT	CASSNRGSVTEAFF
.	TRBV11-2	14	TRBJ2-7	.	TGTGCCAGCAGCCTTGGACGGGAATACTACGAGCAGTACTTC	CASSLGREYYEQYF
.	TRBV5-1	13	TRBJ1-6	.	TGCGCCAGCAGCCTAGGACAGAATTCACCCCTCCACTTT	CASSLGQNSPLHF
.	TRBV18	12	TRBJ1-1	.	TGTGCCAGCTCACCGGAGGGGACTGAAGCTTTCTTT	CASSPEGTEAFF
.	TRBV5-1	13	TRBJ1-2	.	TGCGCCAGCAGCTTTAAGGGGGAACATGGCTACACCTTC	CASSFKGEHGYTF
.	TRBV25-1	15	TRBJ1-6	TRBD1	TGTGCCAGCAGTGAAAGAGGCAGGGGGAATTCACCCCTCCACTTT	CASSERGRGNSPLHF
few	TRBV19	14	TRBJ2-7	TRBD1	TGTGCCAGTAGTCCGGGACAGGGGATTTACGAGCAGTACTTC	CASSPGQGIYEQYF
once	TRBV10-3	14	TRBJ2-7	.	TGTGCCACGAGCGGACGTTACAGCTCCTACGAGCAGTACTTC	CATSGRYSSYEQYF
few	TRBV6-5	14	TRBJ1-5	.	TGTGCCAGCAGCCCCAGATCTAGCAATCAGCCCCAGCATTTT	CASSPRSSNQPQHF
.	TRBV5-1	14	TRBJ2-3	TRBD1	TGCGCCAGCAGCTCGAACAGGGGGCTGGATACGCAGTATTTT	CASSSNRGLDTQYF
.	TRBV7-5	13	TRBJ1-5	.	TGTGTCAGAAGCGCCAGGGTGCGGCAGCCCCAGCATTTT	CVRSARVRQPQHF
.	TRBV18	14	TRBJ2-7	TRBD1	TGTGCCAGCTCAGGAGGGACAGGGCCCTACGAGCAGTACTTC	CASSGGTGPYEQYF
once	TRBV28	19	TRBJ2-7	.	TGTGCCAGCAGTTTGAGTTCGTATACGAGGGGGTTCCCCTCCTACGAGCAGTACTTC	CASSLSSYTRGFPSYEQYF
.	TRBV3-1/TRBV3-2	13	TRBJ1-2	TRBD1	TGTGCCAGCAGCCATGGGACAGGGAATGGCTACACCTTC	CASSHGTGNGYTF
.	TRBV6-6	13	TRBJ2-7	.	TGTGCCAGCAGTCCTTTAGCCGAGTACGAGCAGTACTTC	CASSPLAEYEQYF
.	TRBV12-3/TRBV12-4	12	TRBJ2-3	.	TGTGCCAGCAGTTGGACAGCAGATACGCAGTATTTT	CASSWTADTQYF
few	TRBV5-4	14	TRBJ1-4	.	TGTGCCAGCAGCTTCAATCCAACTAATGAAAAACTGTTTTTT	CASSFNPTNEKLFF
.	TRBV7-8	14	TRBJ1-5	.	TGTGCCAGCAGCTCCCCAGGGTTAGGGCAGCCCCAGCATTTT	CASSSPGLGQPQHF
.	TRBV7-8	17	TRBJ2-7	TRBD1	TGTGCCAGCAGCTTAAGGGGGCGGGACAGGGCCTCCTACGAGCAGTACTTC	CASSLRGRDRASYEQYF
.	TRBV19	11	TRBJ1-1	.	TGTGCCAGTACTTTGAGAACTGAAGCTTTCTTT	CASTLRTEAFF
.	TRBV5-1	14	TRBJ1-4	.	TGCGCCAGCAGCCGGTGGGCCCTTAATGAAAAACTGTTTTTT	CASSRWALNEKLFF
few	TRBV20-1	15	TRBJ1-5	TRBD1	TGCAGTGCTAGTGGGGCCGGGACAGGGAACCAGCCCCAGCATTTT	CSASGAGTGNQPQHF
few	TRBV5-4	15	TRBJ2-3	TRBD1	TGTGCCAGCAGCTTGGACAGGGGGCACACAGATACGCAGTATTTT	CASSLDRGHTDTQYF
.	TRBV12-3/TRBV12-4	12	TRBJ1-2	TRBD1	TGTGCCAACCAACAGGGGAACTATGGCTACACCTTC	CANQQGNYGYTF
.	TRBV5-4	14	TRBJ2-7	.	TGTGCCAGCAGCTTGGTTGGTAGCGCGCACGAGCAGTACTTC	CASSLVGSAHEQYF
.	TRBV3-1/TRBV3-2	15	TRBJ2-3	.	TGTGCCAGCAGCCAAGGTCGTGCAGGGCCAGATACGCAGTATTTT	CASSQGRAGPDTQYF
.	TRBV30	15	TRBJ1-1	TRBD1	TGTGCCTGGAGCTCGGACAGGACCCCGGGGGCTGAAGCTTTCTTT	CAWSSDRTPGAEAFF
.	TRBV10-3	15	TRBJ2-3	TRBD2	TGTGCCATCAGCCTAGGACGGGGGGACACAGATACGCAGTATTTT	CAISLGRGDTDTQYF
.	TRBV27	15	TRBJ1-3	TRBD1	TGTGCCAGCAGTTTAAGGGGTACAGGGGACAACACCATATATTTT	CASSLRGTGDNTIYF
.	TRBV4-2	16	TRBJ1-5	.	TGTGCCAGCAGACCGATAGCAGGGGATTCAGATCAGCCCCAGCATTTT	CASRPIAGDSDQPQHF
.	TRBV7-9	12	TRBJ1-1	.	TGTGCCAGCAGCTCCAGACAGCTTGAAGCTTTCTTT	CASSSRQLEAFF
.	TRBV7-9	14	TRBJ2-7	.	TGTGCCAGCAGCTTAGATTCGGGTCCGGCGGCCCGTGGGTTC	CASSLDSGPAARGF
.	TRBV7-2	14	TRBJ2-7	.	TGTGCCGGTGCTACGGGGGTTGCATCCTACGAGCAGTACTTC	CAGATGVASYEQYF
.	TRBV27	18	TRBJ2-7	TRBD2	TGTGCCAGCAGTCCGGGGCTAGCGGGGGGCCCGGGCAAATACGAGCAGTACTTC	CASSPGLAGGPGKYEQYF
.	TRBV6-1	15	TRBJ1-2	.	TGTGCCAGCAGTGAAGCGACAGGAGCGGTCTATGGCTACACCTTC	CASSEATGAVYGYTF
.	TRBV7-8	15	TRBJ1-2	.	TGTGCCAGCAGCTTAGCGCTCGGGAATATCTATGGCTACACCTTC	CASSLALGNIYGYTF
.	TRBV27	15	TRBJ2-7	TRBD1	TGTGCCAGCAGTTTATCGGTGACAGGGGGATACGAGCAGTACTTC	CASSLSVTGGYEQYF
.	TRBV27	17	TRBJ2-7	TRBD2	TGTGCCAGCAGTTTATCGACGGGGCTAGCGGGGGACTACGAGCAGTACTTC	CASSLSTGLAGDYEQYF
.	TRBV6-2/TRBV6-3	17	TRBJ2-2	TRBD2	TGTGCCAGCAGTTCCCATAGCGGGGGGAAGAACACCGGGGAGCTGTTTTTT	CASSSHSGGKNTGELFF
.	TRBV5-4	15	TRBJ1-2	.	TGTGCCAGCAGCTTGGGTGGGGGGGAGAGCTATGGCTACACCTTC	CASSLGGGESYGYTF
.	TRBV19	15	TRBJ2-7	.	TGTGCCAGTAGTATAGTGCCAGGGGTCATCTACGAGCAGTACTTC	CASSIVPGVIYEQYF
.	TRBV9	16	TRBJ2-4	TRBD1	TGTGCCAGCAGCGTAGGTCTCGGGACAGGGGGGCACATTCAGTACTTC	CASSVGLGTGGHIQYF
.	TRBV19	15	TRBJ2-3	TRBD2	TGTGCCACTCAGGTGGTGCGGGGGAGGACAGATACGCAGTATTTT	CATQVVRGRTDTQYF
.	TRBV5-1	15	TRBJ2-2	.	TGCGCCAGCAGCTTGGAAGCCCTGGGCTCCGGGGAGCTGTTTTTT	CASSLEALGSGELFF
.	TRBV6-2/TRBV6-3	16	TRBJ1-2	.	TGTGCCAGCAGTTACGAATCGGGGAAAACCACCTATGGCTACACCTTC	CASSYESGKTTYGYTF